Listed below are T cell receptor beta chains from one sample, sequenced in a study of Ad26.COV2.S vaccination and SARS-CoV-2 variants. The table came from immunoSEQ multiplex PCR; TCRdb's copy has only in-frame clones and leaves some out. The sample shows around 450,000 clones, nearly 90% of them seen only once. Material: peripheral blood, obtained in a trial of Ad26.COV2.S vaccine versus placebo. Receptor source: a person aged 18-60 years who received the Ad26.COV2.S COVID-19 vaccine or a placebo. CDR3s include the opening cysteine and the closing phenylalanine or tryptophan. D genes are given only for firm matches. Size tells how often a clone was seen (once, few, many) or the class of an expanded clone, and some rows leave it out.

cdr3_aa	cdr3_nt	j_call	clone_size	d_call	v_call
CASRPGLSSNEKLFF	TGTGCCAGCAGACCCGGACTGTCGTCTAATGAAAAACTGTTTTTT	TRBJ1-4	NA	NA	TRBV11-1
CSAKTGHEQYF	TGCAGTGCGAAAACAGGGCACGAGCAGTACTTC	TRBJ2-7	NA	NA	TRBV20-1
CASSIGTGVRRGELFF	TGTGCCAGCAGCATCGGGACAGGGGTCCGGCGCGGGGAGCTGTTTTTT	TRBJ2-2	NA	TRBD1	TRBV9
CASSDRFQPQHF	TGTGCCAGCAGTGACAGGTTTCAGCCCCAGCATTTT	TRBJ1-5	few	NA	TRBV5-6
CASSPESSGNTIYF	TGTGCCAGCAGCCCGGAGAGCTCTGGAAACACCATATATTTT	TRBJ1-3	NA	NA	TRBV7-2
CASRAEDRSYGYTF	TGTGCCAGTAGAGCCGAGGACAGGTCCTATGGCTACACCTTC	TRBJ1-2	NA	TRBD1	TRBV19
CASSPLGQTTNEKLFF	TGTGCCAGCAGTCCCCTGGGACAGACAACTAATGAAAAACTGTTTTTT	TRBJ1-4	NA	TRBD1	TRBV28
CASSLGGRGGTDTQYF	TGCGCCAGCAGCTTAGGCGGGCGGGGGGGCACAGATACGCAGTATTTT	TRBJ2-3	NA	TRBD2	TRBV5-1
CAISEGGVNTEAFF	TGTGCCATCAGTGAAGGGGGTGTGAACACTGAAGCTTTCTTT	TRBJ1-1	NA	NA	TRBV10-3
CASSLVLGDNEKLFF	TGCGCCAGCAGCTTGGTGTTAGGGGATAACGAAAAACTGTTTTTT	TRBJ1-4	NA	NA	TRBV5-1
CASSMPERGNTIYF	TGTGCCAGCAGCATGCCAGAAAGGGGAAACACCATATATTTT	TRBJ1-3	NA	NA	TRBV21-1
CASSLGGLYGYTF	TGCGCCAGCAGCCTCGGAGGGCTCTATGGCTACACCTTC	TRBJ1-2	NA	NA	TRBV5-1
CASEVPGGMNEQYF	TGTGCCAGCGAAGTCCCGGGAGGGATGAACGAGCAGTACTTC	TRBJ2-7	NA	TRBD2	TRBV28
CASSAGTVSNTEAFF	TGTGCCAGCAGCGCTGGGACAGTTTCGAACACTGAAGCTTTCTTT	TRBJ1-1	NA	TRBD1	TRBV11-2
CASKVGFLGKETQYF	TGTGCCAGCAAAGTGGGGTTTTTGGGGAAAGAGACCCAGTACTTC	TRBJ2-5	NA	NA	TRBV2
CASSSTGGGRETQYF	TGTGCCAGCAGCTCGACTGGTGGGGGGAGGGAGACCCAGTACTTC	TRBJ2-5	NA	NA	TRBV6-5
CASRPTGYNSPLHF	TGTGCCAGCAGACCGACAGGGTATAATTCACCCCTCCACTTT	TRBJ1-6	NA	TRBD1	TRBV25-1
CASSPRQGGTGELFF	TGTGCCAGCAGCCCAAGACAGGGTGGAACCGGGGAGCTGTTTTTT	TRBJ2-2	NA	TRBD1	TRBV11-2
CAWSVSMNTEAFF	TGTGCCTGGAGTGTCAGTATGAACACTGAAGCTTTCTTT	TRBJ1-1	NA	NA	TRBV30
CASNGGVEAFF	TGTGCCAGCAATGGGGGGGTTGAAGCTTTCTTT	TRBJ1-1	NA	NA	TRBV2
CASSRGRDRESSYEQYF	TGTGCCAGCAGCCGCGGTCGTGACAGGGAAAGCTCCTACGAGCAGTACTTC	TRBJ2-7	few	TRBD1	TRBV7-2
CASSFFTRGSGELFF	TGTGCCAGCAGCTTTTTTACTCGGGGCTCCGGGGAGCTGTTTTTT	TRBJ2-2	NA	NA	TRBV5-6
CASSIARGSPLHF	TGTGCCAGTAGTATAGCGAGGGGATCACCCCTCCACTTT	TRBJ1-6	NA	NA	TRBV19
CASSKVRARPSTDTQYF	TGTGCCAGCAGCAAAGTGCGGGCTAGGCCTAGCACAGATACGCAGTATTTT	TRBJ2-3	NA	NA	TRBV21-1